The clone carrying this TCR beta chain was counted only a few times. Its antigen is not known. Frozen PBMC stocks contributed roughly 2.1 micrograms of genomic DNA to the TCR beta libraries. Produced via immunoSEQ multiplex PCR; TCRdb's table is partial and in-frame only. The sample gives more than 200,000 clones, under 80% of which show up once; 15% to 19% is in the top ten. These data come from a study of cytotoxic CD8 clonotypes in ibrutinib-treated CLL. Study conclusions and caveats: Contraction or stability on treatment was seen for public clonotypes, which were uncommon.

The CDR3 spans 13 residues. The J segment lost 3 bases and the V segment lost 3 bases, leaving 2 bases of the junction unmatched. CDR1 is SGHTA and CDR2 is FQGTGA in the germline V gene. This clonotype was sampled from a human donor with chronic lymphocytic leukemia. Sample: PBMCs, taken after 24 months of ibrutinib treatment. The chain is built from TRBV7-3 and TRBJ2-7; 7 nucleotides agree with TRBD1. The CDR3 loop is CASSFGQDYEQYF. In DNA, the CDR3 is TGTGCCAGCAGCTTCGGACAGGACTACGAGCAGTACTTC.